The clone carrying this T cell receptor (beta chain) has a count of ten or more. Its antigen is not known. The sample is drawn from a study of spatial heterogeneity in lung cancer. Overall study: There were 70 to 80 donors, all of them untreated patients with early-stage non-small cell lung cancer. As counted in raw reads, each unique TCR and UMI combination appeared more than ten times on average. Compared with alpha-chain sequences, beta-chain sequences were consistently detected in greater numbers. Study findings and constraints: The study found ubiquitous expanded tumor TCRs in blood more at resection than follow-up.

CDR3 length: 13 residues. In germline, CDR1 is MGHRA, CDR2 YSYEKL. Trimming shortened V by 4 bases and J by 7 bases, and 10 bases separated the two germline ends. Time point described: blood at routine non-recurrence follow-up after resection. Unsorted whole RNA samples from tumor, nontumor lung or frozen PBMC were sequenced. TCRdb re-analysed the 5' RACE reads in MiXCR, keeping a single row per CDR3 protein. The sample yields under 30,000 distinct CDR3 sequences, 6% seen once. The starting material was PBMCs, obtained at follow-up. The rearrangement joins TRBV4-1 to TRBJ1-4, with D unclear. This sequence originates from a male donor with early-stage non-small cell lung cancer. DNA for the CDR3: TGCGCCAGCAGCCGCCTCTTAGGTGAAAAACTGTTTTTT. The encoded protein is CASSRLLGEKLFF.